The source of this T cell receptor (beta chain) is a study of cytomegalovirus exposure and HLA in healthy donors. Study information: Unique TCRs numbering around 80 million, obtained from HLA-typed donors, made up an early data release.

As concerns this clone: What it binds is unknown.

Study-level results: Analyzed later, most CMV-associated TCR beta chains appeared HLA-restricted. A later analysis reported that several of the most significant clusters appeared to be linked to common viral pathogens, among them Epstein-Barr virus. Sequence variants that were highly shared formed a cluster that was likely a sequencing artifact.

Amplification used 60 Vbeta primers and 13 Jbeta primers. Clones were read by immunoSEQ multiplex PCR, and TCRdb kept only the in-frame ones, dropping some. Of about 160,000 clones listed, 70% are singletons. Per germline, CDR1 SQVTM and CDR2 ANQGSEA. J was trimmed by 3 bases and V by 7 bases; bases with no gene match: 6. This CDR3 has 13 residues. The sequenced sample consisted of PBMCs. This chain links TRBV29-1 with TRBJ2-7; 10 positions match TRBD2. This receptor was obtained from a man aged 18 to 30 in good health and CMV-seropositive. CDR3 DNA sequence: TGCAGCGCACGGGCTAGCGGGAGCTACGAGCAGTACGTC. Protein product: CSARASGSYEQYV.